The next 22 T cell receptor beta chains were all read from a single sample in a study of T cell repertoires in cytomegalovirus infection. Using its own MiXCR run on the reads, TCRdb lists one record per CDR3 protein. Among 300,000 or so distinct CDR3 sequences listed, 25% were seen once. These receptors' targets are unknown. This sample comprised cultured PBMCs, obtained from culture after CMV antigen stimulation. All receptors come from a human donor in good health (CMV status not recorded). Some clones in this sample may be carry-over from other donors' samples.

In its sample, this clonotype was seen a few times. For the CDR3, the DNA is TGTGCCAGCAGAGGGGTGGGGACTACCTACGAGGTGCAGTACGTC. Translating gives CASRGVGTTYEVQYV. This chain links TRBV6-2 or TRBV6-3 with TRBJ2-7; TRBD2 matches at 7 bases. V lost 6 bases and J lost 9; bases outside the gene matches: 17. The CDR3 length is 15 residues. CDR1 MNHEY and CDR2 SVGEGT come from the germline V gene.

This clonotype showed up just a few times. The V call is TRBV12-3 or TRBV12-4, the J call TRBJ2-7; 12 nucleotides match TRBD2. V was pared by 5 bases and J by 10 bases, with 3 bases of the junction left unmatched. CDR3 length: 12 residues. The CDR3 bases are TGTGCCAGCAGTGAGACTAGCGGGAGACAGTACGTC. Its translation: CASSETSGRQYV.

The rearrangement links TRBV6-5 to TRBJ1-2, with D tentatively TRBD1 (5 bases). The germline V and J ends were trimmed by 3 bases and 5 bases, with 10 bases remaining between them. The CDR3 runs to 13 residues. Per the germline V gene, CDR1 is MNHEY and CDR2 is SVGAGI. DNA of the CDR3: TGTGCCAGCAGTTATTCGACAGAGTATGGCTACACCTTC. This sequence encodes CASSYSTEYGYTF.

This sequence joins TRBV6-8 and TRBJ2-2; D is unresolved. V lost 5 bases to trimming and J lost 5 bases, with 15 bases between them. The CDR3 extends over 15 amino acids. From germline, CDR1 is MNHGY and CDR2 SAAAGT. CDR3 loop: CASSTGPGWTGELFF. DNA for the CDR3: TGTGCCAGCAGTACGGGCCCAGGATGGACCGGGGAGCTGTTTTTT.

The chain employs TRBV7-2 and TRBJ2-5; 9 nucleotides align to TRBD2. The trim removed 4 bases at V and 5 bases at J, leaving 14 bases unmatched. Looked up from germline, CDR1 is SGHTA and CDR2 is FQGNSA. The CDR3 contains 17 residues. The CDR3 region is CASSSHGGTSIPETQYF. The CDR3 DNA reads TGTGCCAGCAGCTCCCATGGAGGGACTAGCATACCGGAGACCCAGTACTTC.

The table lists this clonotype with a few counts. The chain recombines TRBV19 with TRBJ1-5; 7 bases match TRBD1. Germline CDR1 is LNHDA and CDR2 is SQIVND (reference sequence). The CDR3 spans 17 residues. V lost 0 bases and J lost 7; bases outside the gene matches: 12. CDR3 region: CASSIDGGAGGYQPQHF. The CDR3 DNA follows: TGTGCCAGTAGTATAGATGGAGGGGCAGGGGGATACCAGCCCCAGCATTTT. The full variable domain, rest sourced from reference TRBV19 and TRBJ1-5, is DGGITQSPKYLFRKEGQNVTLSCEQNLNHDAMYWYRQDPGQGLRLIYYSQIVNDFQKGDIAEGYSVSREKKESFPLTVTSAQKNPTAFYLCASSIDGGAGGYQPQHFGDGTRLSIL.

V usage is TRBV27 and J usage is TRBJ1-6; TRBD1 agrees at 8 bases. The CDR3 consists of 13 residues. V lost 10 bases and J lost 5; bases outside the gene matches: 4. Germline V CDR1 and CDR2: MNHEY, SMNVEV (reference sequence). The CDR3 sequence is CAIGQGDNSPLHF. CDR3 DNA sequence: TGTGCCATCGGACAGGGCGATAATTCACCCCTCCACTTT.

CDR3 bases: TGTGCCAGCAGCCAAGGACAGTACTCCTACGAGCAGTACGTC. Translating it yields CASSQGQYSYEQYV. This chain uses TRBV3-1 with TRBJ2-7; D may be TRBD1 (5 bases). Germline-derived CDR1 and CDR2 are LGHDT and YNNKEL (reference sequence). The V end lost 1 base, the J end lost 0 bases, and 7 bases lay between the germline ends. The CDR3 has 14 residues.

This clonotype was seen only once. This CDR3 reads CASRQTGVEQPQHF. The CDR3 nucleotides are TGTGCCAGTAGACAAACAGGGGTGGAACAGCCCCAGCATTTT. The chain recombines TRBV19 with TRBJ1-5; TRBD1 matches at 7 bases. Germline V gene sequence: CDR1 LNHDA, CDR2 SQIVND (reference sequence). Losses at the gene ends were 6 bases for V and 7 bases for J; bases not matched to a gene: 9. The CDR3 runs 14 residues.

CDR3 sequence reads: CASSRSGGTDTGELFF. DNA of the CDR3: TGTGCCAGCAGTCGTAGCGGGGGGACCGATACCGGGGAGCTGTTTTTT. The V and J genes are TRBV6-5 and TRBJ2-2, with 10 nucleotides matching TRBD2. The CDR3 sequence is 16 residues long. Germline CDR1 reads MNHEY; CDR2 reads SVGAGI. Unmatched junction bases numbered 8, after V lost 5 bases and J lost 5 bases.

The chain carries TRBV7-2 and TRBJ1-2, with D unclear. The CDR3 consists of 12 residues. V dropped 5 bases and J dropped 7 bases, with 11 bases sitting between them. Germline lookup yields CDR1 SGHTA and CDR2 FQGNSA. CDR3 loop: CASSPRTGGYTF. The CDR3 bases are TGTGCCAGCAGCCCACGGACGGGTGGCTACACCTTC.

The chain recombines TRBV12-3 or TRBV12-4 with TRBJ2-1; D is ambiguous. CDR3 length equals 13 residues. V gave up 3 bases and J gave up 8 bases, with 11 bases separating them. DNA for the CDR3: TGTGCCAGCAGTTTGGTTCAGAGCCATGAGCAGTTCTTC. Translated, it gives CASSLVQSHEQFF.

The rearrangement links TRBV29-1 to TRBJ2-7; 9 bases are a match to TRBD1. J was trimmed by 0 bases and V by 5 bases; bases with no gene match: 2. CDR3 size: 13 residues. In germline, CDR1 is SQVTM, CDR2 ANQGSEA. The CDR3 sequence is CSVRGQGSYEQYF. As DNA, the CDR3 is TGCAGCGTTCGGGGACAGGGCTCCTACGAGCAGTACTTC.

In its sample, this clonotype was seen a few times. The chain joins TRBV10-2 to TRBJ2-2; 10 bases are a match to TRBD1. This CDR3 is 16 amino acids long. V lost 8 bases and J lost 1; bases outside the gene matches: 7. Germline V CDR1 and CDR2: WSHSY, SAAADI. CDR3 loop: CASGRQGAVNTGELFF. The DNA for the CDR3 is TGCGCCAGCGGACGACAGGGGGCGGTGAACACCGGGGAGCTGTTTTTT.

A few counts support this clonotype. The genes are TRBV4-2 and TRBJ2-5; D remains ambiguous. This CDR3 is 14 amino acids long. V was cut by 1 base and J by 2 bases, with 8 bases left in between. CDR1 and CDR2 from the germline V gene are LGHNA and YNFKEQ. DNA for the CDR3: TGTGCCAGCAGCCAAGCTGCAGAACAAGAGACCCAGTACTTC. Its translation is CASSQAAEQETQYF.

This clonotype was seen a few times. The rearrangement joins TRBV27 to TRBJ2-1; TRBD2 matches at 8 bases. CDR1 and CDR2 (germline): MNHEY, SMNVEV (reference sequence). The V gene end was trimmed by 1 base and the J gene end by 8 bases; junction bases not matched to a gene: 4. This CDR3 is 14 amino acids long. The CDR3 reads CASSLFAGGDEQFF. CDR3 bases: TGTGCCAGCAGTTTATTTGCGGGGGGCGATGAGCAGTTCTTC.

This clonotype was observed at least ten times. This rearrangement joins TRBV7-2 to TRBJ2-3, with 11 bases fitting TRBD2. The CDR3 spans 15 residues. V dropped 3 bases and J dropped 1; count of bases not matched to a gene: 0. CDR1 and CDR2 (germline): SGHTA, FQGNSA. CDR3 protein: CASSFSGRGTDTQYF. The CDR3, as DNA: TGTGCCAGCAGCTTTAGCGGGAGGGGCACAGATACGCAGTATTTT.

The DNA of the CDR3 is TGTGCCAGCAGCTTAGTTCTTGGGGGTAGCGGGAGATTCCCGAGCTCCTACAATGAGCAGTTCTTC. This encodes CASSLVLGGSGRFPSSYNEQFF. V gene TRBV11-2 combines with J gene TRBJ2-1; 9 nucleotides agree with TRBD2. Germline CDR1 is SGHAT and CDR2 is FQNNGV. The CDR3 covers 22 residues. The junction had 19 bases not matched to a gene; V was cut back by 1 base and J by 0 bases. The variable domain in full, with the rest retrieved from reference TRBV11-2 and TRBJ2-1, is EAGVAQSPRYKIIEKRQSVAFWCNPISGHATLYWYQQILGQGPKLLIQFQNNGVVDDSQLPKDRFSAERLKGVDSTLKIQPAKLEDSAVYLCASSLVLGGSGRFPSSYNEQFFGPGTRLTVL.

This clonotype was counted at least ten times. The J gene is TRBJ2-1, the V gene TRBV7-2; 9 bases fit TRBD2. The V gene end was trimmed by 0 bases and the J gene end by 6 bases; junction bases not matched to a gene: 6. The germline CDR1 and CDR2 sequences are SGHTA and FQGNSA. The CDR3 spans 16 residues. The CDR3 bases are TGTGCCAGCAGCTTAGCGACACTAGCGGGCACCAATGAGCAGTTCTTC. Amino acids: CASSLATLAGTNEQFF.

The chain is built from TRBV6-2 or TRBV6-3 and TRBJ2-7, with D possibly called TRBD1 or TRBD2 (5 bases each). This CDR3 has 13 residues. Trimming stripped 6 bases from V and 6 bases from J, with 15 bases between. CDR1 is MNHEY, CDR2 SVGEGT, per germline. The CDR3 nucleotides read TGTGCCAGCAGGGCAATCGGGGCTGGCGAGCAGTACGTC. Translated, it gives CASRAIGAGEQYV.

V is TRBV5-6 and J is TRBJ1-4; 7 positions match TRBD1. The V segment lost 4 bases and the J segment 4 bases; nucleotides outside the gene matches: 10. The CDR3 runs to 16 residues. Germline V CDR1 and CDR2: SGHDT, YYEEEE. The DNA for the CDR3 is TGTGCCAGCAGCCTACGGACAGGAGCCCTTAATGAAAAACTGTTTTTT. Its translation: CASSLRTGALNEKLFF.

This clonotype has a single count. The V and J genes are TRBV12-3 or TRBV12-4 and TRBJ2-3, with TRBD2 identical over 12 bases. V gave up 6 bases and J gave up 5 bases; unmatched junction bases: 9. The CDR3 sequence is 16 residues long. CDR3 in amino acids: CASRKKRTSGEDTQYF. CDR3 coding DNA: TGTGCCAGCAGAAAGAAAAGGACTAGCGGGGAAGATACGCAGTATTTT.